The 24 T cell receptor beta chains below were found in one sample sequenced in a study of blood T cell repertoires in COVID-19. Some clones are missing from TCRdb's copy, which holds only in-frame ones; the method was immunoSEQ multiplex PCR. The sample holds approximately 82,000 clones, roughly 77% seen once. The sample was peripheral blood. These receptors came from a human donor in a cohort sampled during active COVID-19.

V is TRBV18 and J is TRBJ1-3; TRBD1 matches at 7 bases. V was pared by 6 bases and J by 0 bases, with 2 bases of the junction left unmatched. The CDR3 covers 14 residues. Germline V lookup: CDR1 KGHSH, CDR2 LQKENI. The DNA of the CDR3 is TGTGCCAGCTCCCGGGACAGCTCTGGAAACACCATATATTTT. Translating gives CASSRDSSGNTIYF. The whole variable domain, filled in from reference TRBV18 and TRBJ1-3, reads NAGVMQNPRHLVRRRGQEARLRCSPMKGHSHVYWYRQLPEEGLKFMVYLQKENIIDESGMPKERFSAEFPKEGPSILRIQQVVRGDSAAYFCASSRDSSGNTIYFGEGSWLTVV.

This clone came up once. The rearrangement links TRBV6-2 or TRBV6-3 to TRBJ1-5; 9 nucleotides align to TRBD1. The CDR3 has 18 residues. J was trimmed by 0 bases and V by 2 bases; bases with no gene match: 8. The germline V gene encodes CDR1 MNHEY and CDR2 SVGEGT. CDR3 nucleotide sequence: TGTGCCAGCAGTTACGTACTACAGGGGGCCTATAGCAATCAGCCCCAGCATTTT. This encodes CASSYVLQGAYSNQPQHF.

The chain has TRBV5-1 and TRBJ1-1; the match to TRBD1 covers 7 bases. V trimming: 0 bases; J trimming: 5 bases; junction bases outside the gene matches: 16. The CDR3 runs 18 residues. Germline CDR1 reads SGHRS; CDR2 reads YFSETQ. The CDR3 loop is CASSLGRGPEARWTEAFF. DNA of the CDR3: TGCGCCAGCAGCTTGGGGAGGGGGCCGGAAGCCAGATGGACTGAAGCTTTCTTT.

The chain recombines TRBV4-3 with TRBJ2-1; the match to TRBD2 covers 8 bases. This CDR3 spans 16 amino acids. Losses at the gene ends were 3 bases for V and 2 bases for J; bases not matched to a gene: 6. CDR1 LGHNA and CDR2 YSLEER come from the germline V gene. In DNA form, the CDR3 reads TGCGCCAGCAGCCACACAACGGGGGGGACCTACAATGAGCAGTTCTTC. This codes for CASSHTTGGTYNEQFF.

The genes are TRBV28 and TRBJ1-1, with D possibly matching TRBD1 (5 bases). The CDR3 runs to 16 residues. Germline V gene data show CDR1 as MDHEN and CDR2 as SYDVKM. The ends were cut back, 4 bases at V and 0 bases at J, with 15 bases in the middle. The CDR3 here is CASSSILTVMNTEAFF. The CDR3 nucleotides are TGTGCCAGCAGTTCGATCCTGACAGTTATGAACACTGAAGCTTTCTTT.

The CDR3 nucleotides are TGTGCCCCTAAGCACAGGGGGAGTTATGGCTACACCTTC. Its protein is CAPKHRGSYGYTF. The V gene is TRBV6-8, the J gene TRBJ1-2; 8 nucleotides align to TRBD1. This CDR3 region has 13 residues. V lost 11 bases to trimming and J lost 5 bases; unmatched junction nucleotides: 10. CDR1 and CDR2 from the germline V gene are MNHGY and SAAAGT.

This clone was counted a few times. This sequence joins TRBV15 and TRBJ2-1; D might be TRBD2 (7 bases). The V and J ends lost 1 base and 6 bases respectively, with 16 bases between them. The CDR3 covers 16 residues. The germline V gene has CDR1 LNHNV and CDR2 YYDKDF (reference sequence). CDR3 amino acids: CATSRVGGGGSNEQFF. The CDR3 bases are TGTGCCACCAGCAGAGTGGGCGGGGGCGGGAGCAATGAGCAGTTCTTC.

V and J are TRBV11-2 and TRBJ2-6; tentative D call: TRBD2 (6 bases). CDR3 length equals 15 residues. Germline assignment: CDR1 SGHAT and CDR2 FQNNGV. V was clipped by 4 bases and J by 2 bases, with 9 bases between them. CDR3 bases: TGTGCCAGCAGCTCGGGGGTTGCTGGGGCCAACGTCCTGACTTTC. As protein: CASSSGVAGANVLTF.

The chain has TRBV20-1 and TRBJ2-5; D not certain. From germline, CDR1 is DFQATT and CDR2 SNEGSKA (reference sequence). Trimming shortened V by 6 bases and J by 4 bases, and 9 bases separated the two germline ends. The CDR3 is 11 amino acids. CDR3 DNA: TGCAGTGCCCGCGAGGTAGAGACCCAGTACTTC. Translation: CSAREVETQYF.

The rearrangement uses TRBV16 and TRBJ2-5; D is perhaps TRBD1 (6 bases). V lost 1 base and J lost 7, with 10 bases in between. The CDR3 extends over 13 amino acids. Germline V gene lookup returns CDR1 KGHSY and CDR2 FQNENV. DNA for the CDR3: TGTGCCAGCAGCCAATGGACAGTCGGGACCCAGTACTTC. Translated: CASSQWTVGTQYF.

CDR3 in DNA: TGTGCCATCAGTGAGGGGGAGGGGGGGCCTGAAGCTTTCTTT. This encodes CAISEGEGGPEAFF. The chain has TRBV10-3 and TRBJ1-1; possible D gene TRBD1, 6 bases. With 2 bases removed from V and 6 bases from J, the gap between germline ends came to 13 bases. The germline V gene encodes CDR1 ENHRY and CDR2 SYGVKD. CDR3 length: 14 residues.

The CDR3 DNA reads TGTGCCAGCTCGTCGGGGGGACTGCGCAATGAGCAGTTCTTC. Its protein is CASSSGGLRNEQFF. This chain uses TRBV18 with TRBJ2-1, with 7 positions matching TRBD2. The germline V gene encodes CDR1 KGHSH and CDR2 LQKENI. The CDR3 covers 14 residues. Germline trimming cut 6 bases from V and 6 bases from J; bases unmatched to any gene: 8.

The chain links TRBV7-8 to TRBJ2-2; maybe TRBD1 (5 bases). This CDR3 spans 14 amino acids. V was trimmed by 5 bases and J by 5 bases, leaving 12 bases between them. Germline V lookup: CDR1 SGHVS, CDR2 FQNEAQ. CDR3 coding DNA: TGTGCCAGCAGCACCCAGGGATCTACCGGGGAGCTGTTTTTT. Protein product: CASSTQGSTGELFF.

Comment on this clone: Other nucleotide sequences in the sample specify the same CDR3. The V and J genes are TRBV7-9 and TRBJ2-7; no definite D call. This CDR3 region has 12 residues. Germline V gene lookup returns CDR1 SEHNR and CDR2 FQNEAQ (reference sequence). Trimming cost V 0 bases and J 6 bases, with 6 bases left between them. CDR3 amino acids: CASSLARGEQYF. CDR3 sequence (DNA): TGTGCCAGCAGCTTAGCCCGCGGCGAGCAGTACTTC.

This clone turned up a few times. The CDR3 DNA is TGTGCCAGCAGCAAAGGCCGACGAAAGCGGCTAGCGGGGGGGACCGTGCTAGCCAAAAACATTCAGTACTTC. Its protein product is CASSKGRRKRLAGGTVLAKNIQYF. J is TRBJ2-4 and V is TRBV21-1; the table's D gene call, TRBD2, was not cross checked with the DNA. TRBV21-1 is deemed a pseudogene. The CDR3 loop spans 24 amino acids.

This clone has only a few counts. The chain has TRBV18 and TRBJ2-7; D remains unclear. The germline gives CDR1 KGHSH, CDR2 LQKENI. The CDR3 consists of 13 residues. V dropped 1 base and J dropped 2 bases, with 6 bases sitting between them. The CDR3 is CASSPRQAYEQYF. As DNA, the CDR3 is TGTGCCAGCTCACCACGGCAGGCCTACGAGCAGTACTTC.

This rearrangement joins TRBV23-1 to TRBJ1-5; D not resolved. TRBV23-1 is noted as an ORF with a role that remains uncertain. The V gene lost 6 bases and the J gene lost 0 bases, with 9 bases spanning the gap. This CDR3 is 14 amino acids long. The CDR3 loop reads CASSRHFSNQPQHF. The DNA of the CDR3 is TGCGCCAGCAGCCGACACTTTAGCAATCAGCCCCAGCATTTT.

V and J are TRBV14 and TRBJ1-1; D possibly corresponds to TRBD1 (5 bases). V gave up 5 bases and J gave up 4 bases, with 14 bases separating them. Germline CDR1 SGHDN, CDR2 FVKESK. The CDR3 extends over 14 amino acids. As DNA, the CDR3 is TGTGCCAGCAGCTCCTTCCGGGGGGTCACTGAAGCTTTCTTT. Protein: CASSSFRGVTEAFF.

This clone was detected only once. The chain links TRBV6-1 to TRBJ2-1; TRBD1 matches at 8 bases. CDR3 size: 12 residues. Germline values: CDR1 MNHNS, CDR2 SASEGT. The ends lost 0 bases at V and 15 bases at J; junction bases unmatched: 4. CDR3 coding DNA: TGTGCCAGCAGTGAAGCCACAGGGGGGTGGTTCTTC. The encoded protein is CASSEATGGWFF.

As concerns this clone: Given a much more abundant clone one base away, this may be a read error. The chain has TRBV7-2 and TRBJ1-2; 7 nucleotides agree with TRBD1. CDR3 length: 12 residues. With V trimmed by 4 bases and J by 8 bases, 4 bases remained unmatched. The germline gives CDR1 SGHTA, CDR2 FQGNSA. The CDR3 region is CASSSDRVGYTF. The CDR3 region has the DNA TGTGCCAGCAGCTCCGACAGGGTCGGCTACACCTTC.

The gene calls are TRBV9 and TRBJ2-1; 11 nucleotides agree with TRBD1. The germline CDR1 and CDR2 sequences are SGDLS and YYNGEE. V lost 6 bases, J lost 2 bases, and 1 base stayed unmatched. This CDR3 is built from 14 residues. CDR3 bases: TGTGCCAGCAAGGGACAGGGGGCCTACAATGAGCAGTTCTTC. Translated, it gives CASKGQGAYNEQFF.

This rearrangement joins TRBV6-1 to TRBJ2-1; 8 bases align to TRBD1. V shed 1 base, J shed 4 bases, and the junction held 9 bases outside the gene matches. This CDR3 has 17 residues. Per the germline V gene, CDR1 is MNHNS and CDR2 is SASEGT. The CDR3 nucleotides read TGTGCCAGCAGTGAAGGATCCACAGGGGGTCCATACAATGAGCAGTTCTTC. It encodes CASSEGSTGGPYNEQFF.

The V gene is TRBV10-1, the J gene TRBJ1-3; possible D gene TRBD1, 6 bases. The CDR3 totals 16 residues. Germline V gives CDR1 WNHNN, CDR2 SYGVQD (reference sequence). V was pared by 3 bases and J by 0 bases, with 12 bases between. The CDR3 DNA follows: TGCGCCAGCAGTGACCCCGGACAGCACTCTGGAAACACCATATATTTT. It encodes CASSDPGQHSGNTIYF.

The chain employs TRBV18 and TRBJ1-2; TRBD1 matches at 7 bases. Germline V gene lookup returns CDR1 KGHSH and CDR2 LQKENI. V lost 5 bases and J lost 6; bases outside the gene matches: 6. The CDR3 has 13 residues. The CDR3: CASSATGFNGYTF. In nucleotides, the CDR3 is TGTGCCAGCTCAGCGACAGGGTTTAATGGCTACACCTTC.